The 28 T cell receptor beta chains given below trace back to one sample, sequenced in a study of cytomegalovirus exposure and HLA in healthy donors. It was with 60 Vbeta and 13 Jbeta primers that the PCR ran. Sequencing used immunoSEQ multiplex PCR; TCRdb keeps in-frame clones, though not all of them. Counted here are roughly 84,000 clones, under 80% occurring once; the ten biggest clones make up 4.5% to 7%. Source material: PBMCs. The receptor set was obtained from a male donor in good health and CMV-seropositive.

In nucleotides, the CDR3 is TGTGCCAGTAGTATATTGTACCTAGCGGGAGGATGGAACGAGCAGTACTTC. Amino acids: CASSILYLAGGWNEQYF. The chain carries TRBV19 and TRBJ2-7, with 11 bases that match TRBD2. Germline V CDR1 and CDR2: LNHDA, SQIVND (reference sequence). V lost 2 bases, J lost 5 bases, and 11 bases stayed unmatched. This CDR3 spans 17 amino acids. The variable domain in full, with the rest retrieved from reference TRBV19 and TRBJ2-7, is DGGITQSPKYLFRKEGQNVTLSCEQNLNHDAMYWYRQDPGQGLRLIYYSQIVNDFQKGDIAEGYSVSREKKESFPLTVTSAQKNPTAFYLCASSILYLAGGWNEQYFGPGTRLTVT.

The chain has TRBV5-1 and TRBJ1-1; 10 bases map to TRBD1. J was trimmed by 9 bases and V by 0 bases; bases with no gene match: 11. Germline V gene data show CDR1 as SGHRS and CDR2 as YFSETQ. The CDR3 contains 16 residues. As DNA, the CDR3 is TGCGCCAGCAGCTTGGGGGGACAGGGGCCGCGTATCCAAGCTTTCTTT. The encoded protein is CASSLGGQGPRIQAFF.

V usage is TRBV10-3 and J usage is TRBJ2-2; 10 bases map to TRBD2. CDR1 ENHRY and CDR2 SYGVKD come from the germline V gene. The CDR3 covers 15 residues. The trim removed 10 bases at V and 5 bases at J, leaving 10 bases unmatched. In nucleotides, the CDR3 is TGTGCCAGCCAGCCTAGCGGGAGTGAGACCGGGGAGCTGTTTTTT. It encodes CASQPSGSETGELFF.

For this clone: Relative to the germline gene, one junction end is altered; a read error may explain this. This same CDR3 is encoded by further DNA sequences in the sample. The CDR3 loop is CSSRQAAYEQYF. CDR3 DNA: TGTTCCAGCAGGCAAGCGGCCTACGAGCAGTACTTC. The chain joins TRBV27 to TRBJ2-7, with a tentative D call TRBD2 (5 bases). There are 12 residues in the CDR3. In germline, CDR1 is MNHEY, CDR2 SMNVEV (reference sequence).

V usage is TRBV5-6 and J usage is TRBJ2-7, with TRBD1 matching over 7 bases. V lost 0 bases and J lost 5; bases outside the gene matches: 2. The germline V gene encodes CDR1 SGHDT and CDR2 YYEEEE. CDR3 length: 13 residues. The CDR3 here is CASSLGQGNEQYF. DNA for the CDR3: TGTGCCAGCAGCTTGGGACAGGGAAACGAGCAGTACTTC. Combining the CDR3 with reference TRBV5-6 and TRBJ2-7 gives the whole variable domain DAGVTQSPTHLIKTRGQQVTLRCSPKSGHDTVSWYQQALGQGPQFIFQYYEEEERQRGNFPDRFSGHQFPNYSSELNVNALLLGDSALYLCASSLGQGNEQYFGPGTRLTVT.

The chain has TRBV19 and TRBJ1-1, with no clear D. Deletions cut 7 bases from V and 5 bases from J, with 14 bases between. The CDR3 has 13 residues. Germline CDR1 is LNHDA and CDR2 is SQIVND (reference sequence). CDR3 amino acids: CASTVGDWTEAFF. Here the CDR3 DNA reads TGTGCCAGTACTGTCGGGGATTGGACTGAAGCTTTCTTT.

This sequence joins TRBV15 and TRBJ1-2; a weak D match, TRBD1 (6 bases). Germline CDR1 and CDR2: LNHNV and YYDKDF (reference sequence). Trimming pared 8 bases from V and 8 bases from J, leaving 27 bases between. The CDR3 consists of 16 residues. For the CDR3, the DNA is TGTGCCACCGCTAACCCCTTTCGGACAGTTTTTGGCGGCTACACCTTC. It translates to CATANPFRTVFGGYTF.

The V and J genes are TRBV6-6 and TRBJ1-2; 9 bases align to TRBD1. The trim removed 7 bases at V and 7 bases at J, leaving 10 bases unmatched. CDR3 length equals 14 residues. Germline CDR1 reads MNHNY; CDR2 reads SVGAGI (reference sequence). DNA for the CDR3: TGTGCCAGCACCCGAGGACAGGGGACATGTGGCTACACCTTC. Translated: CASTRGQGTCGYTF.

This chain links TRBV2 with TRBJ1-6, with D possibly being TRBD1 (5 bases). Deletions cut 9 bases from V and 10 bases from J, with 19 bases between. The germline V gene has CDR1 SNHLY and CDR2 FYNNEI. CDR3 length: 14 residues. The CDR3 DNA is TGTGCCAGGAAGGTGGGGGGGATTAGGTCACCCCTCCACTTT. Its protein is CARKVGGIRSPLHF.

The CDR3 bases are TGTGCCAGCAGCCCACGCACTAGCGGGGAGTATCCCGAGCAGTACTTC. Amino acids: CASSPRTSGEYPEQYF. The V and J genes are TRBV7-9 and TRBJ2-7; 10 positions match TRBD2. With V trimmed by 5 bases and J by 6 bases, 13 bases remained unmatched. The length of the CDR3 is 16 residues. The germline V gene encodes CDR1 SEHNR and CDR2 FQNEAQ (reference sequence).

CDR3 in DNA: TGTGCCAGCAGCCTGACAGGGGGACCTGAAGCTTTCTTT. Protein: CASSLTGGPEAFF. This rearrangement joins TRBV11-1 to TRBJ1-1; 9 bases agree with TRBD1. Germline CDR1 and CDR2: SGHAT and FQDESV (reference sequence). Trimming at V came to 5 bases and at J to 6 bases, leaving 4 bases not matched to a gene. The CDR3 runs to 13 residues.

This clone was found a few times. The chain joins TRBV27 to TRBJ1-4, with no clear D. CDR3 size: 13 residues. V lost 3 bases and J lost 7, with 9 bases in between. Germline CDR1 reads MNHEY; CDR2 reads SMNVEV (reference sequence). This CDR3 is CASSFQRSEKLFF. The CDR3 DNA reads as TGTGCCAGCAGTTTCCAGCGAAGTGAAAAACTGTTTTTT.

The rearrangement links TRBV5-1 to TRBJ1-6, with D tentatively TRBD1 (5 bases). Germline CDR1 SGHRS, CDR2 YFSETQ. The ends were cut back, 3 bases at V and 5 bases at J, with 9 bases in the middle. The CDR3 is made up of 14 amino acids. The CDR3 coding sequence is TGCGCCAGCAGCTACGAAGGGGATAATTCACCCCTCCACTTT. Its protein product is CASSYEGDNSPLHF. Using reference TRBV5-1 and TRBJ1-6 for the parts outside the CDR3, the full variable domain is KAGVTQTPRYLIKTRGQQVTLSCSPISGHRSVSWYQQTPGQGLQFLFEYFSETQRNKGNFPGRFSGRQFSNSRSEMNVSTLELGDSALYLCASSYEGDNSPLHFGNGTRLTVT.

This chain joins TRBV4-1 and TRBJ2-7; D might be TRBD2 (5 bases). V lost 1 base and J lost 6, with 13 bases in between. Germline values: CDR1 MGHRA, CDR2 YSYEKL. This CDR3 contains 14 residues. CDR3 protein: CASSQATGSREQYF. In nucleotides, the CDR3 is TGCGCCAGCAGCCAAGCTACGGGGTCCCGCGAGCAGTACTTC.

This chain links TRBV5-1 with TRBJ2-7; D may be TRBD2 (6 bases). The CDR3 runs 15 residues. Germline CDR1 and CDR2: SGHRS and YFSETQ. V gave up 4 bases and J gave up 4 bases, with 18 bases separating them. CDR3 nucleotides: TGCGCCAGCAGCCCCCGTAGCGGCTCTTCTTACGAGCAGTACTTC. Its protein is CASSPRSGSSYEQYF.

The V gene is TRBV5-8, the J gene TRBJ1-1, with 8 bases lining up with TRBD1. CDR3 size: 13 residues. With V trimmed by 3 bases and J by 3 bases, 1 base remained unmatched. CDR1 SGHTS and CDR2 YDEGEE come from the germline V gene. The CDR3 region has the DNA TGTGCCAGCAGCTGGGGACAGGACACTGAAGCTTTCTTT. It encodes CASSWGQDTEAFF.

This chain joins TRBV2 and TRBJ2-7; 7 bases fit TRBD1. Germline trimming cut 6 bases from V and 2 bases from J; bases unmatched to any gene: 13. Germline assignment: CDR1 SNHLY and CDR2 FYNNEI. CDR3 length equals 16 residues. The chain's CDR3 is CASRGLPGQITYEQYF. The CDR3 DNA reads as TGTGCCAGCAGGGGCTTGCCGGGACAGATCACCTACGAGCAGTACTTC. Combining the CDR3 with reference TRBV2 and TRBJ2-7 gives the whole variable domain EPEVTQTPSHQVTQMGQEVILRCVPISNHLYFYWYRQILGQKVEFLVSFYNNEISEKSEIFDDQFSVERPDGSNFTLKIRSTKLEDSAMYFCASRGLPGQITYEQYFGPGTRLTVT.

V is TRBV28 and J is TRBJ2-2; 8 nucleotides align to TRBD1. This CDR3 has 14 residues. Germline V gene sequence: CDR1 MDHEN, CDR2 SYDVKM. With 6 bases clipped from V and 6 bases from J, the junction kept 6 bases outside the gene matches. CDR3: CASSLQGEAGELFF. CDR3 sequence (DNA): TGTGCCAGCAGCCTACAGGGGGAGGCCGGGGAGCTGTTTTTT. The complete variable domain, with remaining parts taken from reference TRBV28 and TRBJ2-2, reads DVKVTQSSRYLVKRTGEKVFLECVQDMDHENMFWYRQDPGLGLRLIYFSYDVKMKEKGDIPEGYSVSREKKERFSLILESASTNQTSMYLCASSLQGEAGELFFGEGSRLTVL.

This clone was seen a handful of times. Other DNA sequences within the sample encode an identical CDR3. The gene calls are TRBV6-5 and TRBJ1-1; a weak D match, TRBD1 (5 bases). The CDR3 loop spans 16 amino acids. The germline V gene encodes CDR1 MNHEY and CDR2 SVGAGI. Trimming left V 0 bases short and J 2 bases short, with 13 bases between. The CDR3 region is CASSYSSSGGNTEAFF. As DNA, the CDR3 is TGTGCCAGCAGTTACTCGAGTTCCGGGGGTAACACTGAAGCTTTCTTT.

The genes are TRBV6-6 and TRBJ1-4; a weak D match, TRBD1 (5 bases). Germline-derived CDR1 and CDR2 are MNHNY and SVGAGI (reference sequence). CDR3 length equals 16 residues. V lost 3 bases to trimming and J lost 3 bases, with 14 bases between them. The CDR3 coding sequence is TGTGCCAGCAGTTATCCGGGCGGGGCCTCTAATGAAAAACTGTTTTTT. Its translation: CASSYPGGASNEKLFF.

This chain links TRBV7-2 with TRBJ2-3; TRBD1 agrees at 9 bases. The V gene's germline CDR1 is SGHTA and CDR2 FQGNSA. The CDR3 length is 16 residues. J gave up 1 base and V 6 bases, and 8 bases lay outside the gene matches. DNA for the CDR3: TGTGCCAGCAGACGACAGGGGGTGGTTGGCACAGATACGCAGTATTTT. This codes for CASRRQGVVGTDTQYF.

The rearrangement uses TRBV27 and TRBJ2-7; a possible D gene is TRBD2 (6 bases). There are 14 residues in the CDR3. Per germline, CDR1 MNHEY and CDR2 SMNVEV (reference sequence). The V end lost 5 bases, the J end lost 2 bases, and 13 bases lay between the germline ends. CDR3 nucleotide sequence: TGTGCCAGCAGTCCGCCGGCGGGGCCCTACGAGCAGTACTTC. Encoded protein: CASSPPAGPYEQYF.

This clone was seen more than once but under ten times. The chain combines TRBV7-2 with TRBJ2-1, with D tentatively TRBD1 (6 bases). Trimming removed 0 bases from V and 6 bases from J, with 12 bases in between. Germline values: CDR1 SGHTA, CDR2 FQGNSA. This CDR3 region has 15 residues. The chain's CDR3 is CASSLALWDTNEQFF. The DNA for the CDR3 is TGTGCCAGCAGCTTAGCGCTCTGGGACACCAATGAGCAGTTCTTC.

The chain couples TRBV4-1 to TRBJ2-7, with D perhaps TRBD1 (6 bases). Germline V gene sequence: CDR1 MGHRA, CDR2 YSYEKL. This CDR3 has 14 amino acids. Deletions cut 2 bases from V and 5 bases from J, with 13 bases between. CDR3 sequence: CASSQPTGQDEQYF. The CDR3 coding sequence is TGCGCCAGCAGCCAACCTACAGGGCAGGACGAGCAGTACTTC.

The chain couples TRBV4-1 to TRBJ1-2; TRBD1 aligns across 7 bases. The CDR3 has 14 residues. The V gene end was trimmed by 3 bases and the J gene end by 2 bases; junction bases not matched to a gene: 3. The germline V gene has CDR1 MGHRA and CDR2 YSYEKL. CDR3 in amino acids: CASSHSGQNYGYTF. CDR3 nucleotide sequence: TGCGCCAGCAGCCACTCGGGACAGAACTATGGCTACACCTTC.

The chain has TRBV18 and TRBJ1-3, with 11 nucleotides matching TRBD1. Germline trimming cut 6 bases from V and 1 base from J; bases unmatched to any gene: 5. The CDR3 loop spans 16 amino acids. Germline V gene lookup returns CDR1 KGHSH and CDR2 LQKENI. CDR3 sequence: CASSTGTGGSGNTIYF. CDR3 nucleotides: TGTGCCAGCTCGACCGGGACAGGGGGTTCTGGAAACACCATATATTTT.

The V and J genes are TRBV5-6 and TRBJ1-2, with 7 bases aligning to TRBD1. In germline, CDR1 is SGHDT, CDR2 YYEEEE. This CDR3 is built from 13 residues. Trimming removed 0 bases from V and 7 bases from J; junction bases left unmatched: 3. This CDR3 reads CASSLEGAGGYTF. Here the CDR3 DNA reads TGTGCCAGCAGCTTGGAGGGGGCGGGTGGCTACACCTTC.

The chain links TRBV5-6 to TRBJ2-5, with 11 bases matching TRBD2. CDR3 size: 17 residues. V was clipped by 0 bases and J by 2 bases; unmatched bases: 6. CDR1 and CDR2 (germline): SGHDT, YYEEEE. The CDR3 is CASSLGIGTSGQETQYF. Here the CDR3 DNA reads TGTGCCAGCAGCTTGGGTATCGGGACTAGCGGACAAGAGACCCAGTACTTC.